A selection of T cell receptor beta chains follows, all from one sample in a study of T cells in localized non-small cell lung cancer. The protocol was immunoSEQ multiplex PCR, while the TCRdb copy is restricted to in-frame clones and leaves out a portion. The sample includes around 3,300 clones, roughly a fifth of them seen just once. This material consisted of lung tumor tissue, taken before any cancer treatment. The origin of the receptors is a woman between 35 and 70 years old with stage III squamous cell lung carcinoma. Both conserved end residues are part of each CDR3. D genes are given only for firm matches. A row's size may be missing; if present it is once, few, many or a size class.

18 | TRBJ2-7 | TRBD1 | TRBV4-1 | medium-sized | TGCGCCAGCAGCCAAGATAGGGGGCTAGGACAGGGGTCCTACGAGCAGTACTTC | CASSQDRGLGQGSYEQYF
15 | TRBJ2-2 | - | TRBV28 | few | TGTGCCAGCAGTGGGTCCCTACGGAACACCGGGGAGCTGTTTTTT | CASSGSLRNTGELFF
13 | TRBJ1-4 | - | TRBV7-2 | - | TGTGCCAGCACTCGCAGCGGGGATGAAAAACTGTTTTTT | CASTRSGDEKLFF
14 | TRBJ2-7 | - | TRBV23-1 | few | TGCGCCAGCAGTCTAAGAGGGGAGCCCTACGAGCAGTACTTC | CASSLRGEPYEQYF
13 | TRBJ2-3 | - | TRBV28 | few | TGTGCCAGCTACCAAGCAAACACAGATACGCAGTATTTT | CASYQANTDTQYF
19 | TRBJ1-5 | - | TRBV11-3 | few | TGTGCCAGCAGAGAAAGCTTAAATCTCCCGGGGGCCGACAATCAGCCCCAGCATTTT | CASRESLNLPGADNQPQHF
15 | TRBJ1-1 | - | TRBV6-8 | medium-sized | TGTGCCAGCAGGGCCGTGGAAAGAACGAACACTGAAGCTTTCTTT | CASRAVERTNTEAFF
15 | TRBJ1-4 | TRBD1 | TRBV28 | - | TGTGCCAGCAGCCCTGGGGGGACAGGGGAGGAAAAACTGTTTTTT | CASSPGGTGEEKLFF
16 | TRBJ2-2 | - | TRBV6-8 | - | TGTGCCAGCAGTTACTCGAGACTAGTAAGCGCCGGGGAGCTGTTTTTT | CASSYSRLVSAGELFF
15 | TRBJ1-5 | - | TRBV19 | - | TGTGCCAGTAGTACGGACAGCTATAGCAATCAGCCCCAGCATTTT | CASSTDSYSNQPQHF
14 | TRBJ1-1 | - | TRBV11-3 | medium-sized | TGTGCCAGCAGCCCGAGTGATAAGGACACTGAAGCTTTCTTT | CASSPSDKDTEAFF
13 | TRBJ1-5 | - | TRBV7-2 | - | TGTGCCAGCAGCTATGGACAGAATCAGCCCCAGCATTTT | CASSYGQNQPQHF
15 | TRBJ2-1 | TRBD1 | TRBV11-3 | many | TGTGCCAGCAGCCAAATGACAGGGGGCTACAATGAGCAGTTCTTC | CASSQMTGGYNEQFF
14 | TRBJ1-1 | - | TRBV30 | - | TGTGCCTGGAGTGTCCCCCGAGGAATCACTGAAGCTTTCTTT | CAWSVPRGITEAFF
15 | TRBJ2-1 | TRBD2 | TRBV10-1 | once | TGCGCCAGCAGAGACGGGACTAGCGGGGACGATGAGCAGTTCTTC | CASRDGTSGDDEQFF
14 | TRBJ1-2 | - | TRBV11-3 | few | TGTGCCAGCAGCTCAGGACAAAGCCTCTATGGCTACACCTTC | CASSSGQSLYGYTF
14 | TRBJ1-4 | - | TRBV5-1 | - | TGCGCCAGCAGCTTGGGGGGCACTAATGAAAAACTGTTTTTT | CASSLGGTNEKLFF
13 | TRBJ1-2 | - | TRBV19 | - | TGTGCCAGTACACACGGCCGATTGGATGGCTACACCTTC | CASTHGRLDGYTF
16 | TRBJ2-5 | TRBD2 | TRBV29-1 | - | TGCAGCACTAAGAGTTCTAGCGGGACGTTGGGGGAGACCCAGTACTTC | CSTKSSSGTLGETQYF
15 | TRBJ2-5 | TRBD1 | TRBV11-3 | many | TGTGCCAGCAGCTTGCTAGGGGGCCCGAGGGAGACCCAGTACTTC | CASSLLGGPRETQYF
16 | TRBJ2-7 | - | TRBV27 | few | TGTGCCAGCAGTTTATCGTCCAGGGCGAACTCCTACGAGCAGTACTTC | CASSLSSRANSYEQYF
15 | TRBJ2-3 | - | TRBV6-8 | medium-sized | TGTGCCAGCAGTCAGGACGGGGCTAGCACAGATACGCAGTATTTT | CASSQDGASTDTQYF
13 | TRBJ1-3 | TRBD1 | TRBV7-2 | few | TGTGCCAGCAGCTACAGGGGTGGAAACACCATATATTTT | CASSYRGGNTIYF
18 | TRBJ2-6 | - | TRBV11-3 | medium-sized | TGTGCCAGCAGCTTAGGAGGGGACGGGGGAACTGGGGCCAACGTCCTGACTTTC | CASSLGGDGGTGANVLTF
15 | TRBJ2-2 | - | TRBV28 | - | TGTGCCAGCAGTTTATTGACGAGGGACACCGGGGAGCTGTTTTTT | CASSLLTRDTGELFF